The clone carrying this T cell receptor (beta chain) was detected many times. TCRdb reanalysed the 5' RACE reads using MiXCR and keeps one entry per CDR3 protein. The sample includes some 40,000 distinct CDR3 sequences, roughly 5% seen only once; the top ten take roughly 15%. The sample is drawn from a study of early T cells in non-severe SARS-CoV-2 infection. Germline CDR1 reads SGHVS; CDR2 reads FNYEAQ. The V end was cut by 3 bases, the J end by 2 bases, with 14 bases between. The CDR3 extends over 16 amino acids. Source material: whole blood. V usage is TRBV7-6 and J usage is TRBJ2-1; D might be TRBD1 or TRBD2, each matching 6 bases. The TCR was taken from an adult who was a healthcare worker with PCR-confirmed SARS-CoV-2 infection or an uninfected control (not recorded which). Here the CDR3 DNA reads TGTGCCAGCAGCTTTGCGGGAACAGGGACCTACAATGAGCAGTTCTTC. Amino acid sequence: CASSFAGTGTYNEQFF.